The clone carrying this T cell receptor beta chain was counted a few times. Its antigen is currently unknown. Peripheral blood came from all dose cohorts at three timepoints. The CDR3 has 14 amino acids. Germline trimming cut 6 bases from V and 4 bases from J; bases unmatched to any gene: 6. Germline V gene sequence: CDR1 SNHLY, CDR2 FYNNEI. The data were obtained in a study of OX40 agonist ivuxolimab in advanced cancers. The data were produced by immunoSEQ multiplex PCR, yet TCRdb's version contains in-frame clones alone and is incomplete. In the table there are 53,000 or so clones, roughly 84% of which are singletons. Notes on the study in general: CD8+ T cells (on average) carried more expanded clones than CD4+ T cells. Antigen specificity of clonally expanded peripheral T cells was not established.

This chain joins TRBV2 and TRBJ2-1; 7 bases match TRBD1. The sequence derives from an adult with an advanced solid tumor such as melanoma, head and neck, liver or kidney cancer. This specimen was CD4+ or CD8+ T cells sorted from blood, taken in a trial of the OX40 agonist ivuxolimab. The CDR3 protein is CASSPGQSYNEQFF. In DNA, the CDR3 is TGTGCCAGCAGCCCGGGACAGTCTTACAATGAGCAGTTCTTC.